This note documents a single T cell receptor (beta chain) sequence. The specificity of this receptor is unknown. Base qualities are not provided; no much larger clone lies one nucleotide away. This entry comes from a study of shared clonotypes between healthy human individuals (dated by TCRdb to the early 2020s). Background for the entire study: The cohort comprised two women and three men aged 18 to 49 years. For each donor, CD4 naive and CD4 memory were each given three plates, CD8 naive was given two plates, and CD8 memory was given one plate. The study deeply sequenced blood TCR repertoires of 5 or 6 healthy adults to estimate repertoire size and the extent of clonotype sharing between individuals. To increase sequencing depth and limit assay-specific biases, TCR repertoire library preparation and sequencing were carried out by different laboratories using diverse techniques. Between about 0.94 and 8.9 billion PBMCs per donor were obtained by leukapheresis. Overall study results and their limits: Across a few donors, approximately 5% of naive CD4, 3% to 3.5% of naive CD8, 2.3% of memory CD4, and approximately 0.4% of memory CD8 clonotypes were shared. Pairwise subsampling led to the expectation that sequencing depth would affect the degree of clonotype sharing among donors. The small number of donors limited the genetic and exposure-history diversity represented. Even with the large sequencing depth, rarefaction of the sorted-subset datasets indicated that sequencing was incomplete. Naive subsets generally had larger estimated clonotype richness than memory subsets. Compared with non-shared clonotypes, the clonotypes found in all four sorted-subset donors had higher generation probabilities. Sampling was restricted to blood, and TCR repertoires in tissue are likely to differ from TCR repertoires in blood.

TCR CDR3 regions were amplified from genomic DNA by multiplex PCR using the deep immunoSEQ assay. For each cell subset, the extracted genomic DNA was distributed evenly across all wells of several immunoSEQ 96-well plates, and each plate served as one replicate. For sorted subsets, each replicate PCR was loaded with about 200 ng genomic DNA, equivalent to 30,000 or so T cell genomes. Purified libraries were quantified with a Qubit 3.0 fluorometer, sized on a Bioanalyzer 2100, and re-quantified with the KAPA Library Quantification kit. A separate single-read 150-cycle Illumina NextSeq 550 flow cell was used to sequence each immunoSEQ 96-well plate. Turning to the authors' computational methods: Because the immunoSEQ output included only junctional sequences and no quality scores, the filtering could not be the same as the filtering used for full-length reads. Sequences were annotated with PyIR, a Python wrapper for IgBLAST v1.9, and V/J genes and CDR3 were assigned using IMGT germline references. Reads were filtered out if the reads had weak V/J assignments (E-value above 1e-6), no CDR3, stop codons, out-of-frame junctions, or ambiguous translated residues. V3J clonotypes were defined as sequences sharing an identical inferred V gene, J gene, and CDR3 amino acid sequence. Percentage overlap between repertoires was calculated by dividing the number of shared unique clonotypes by the size of the smaller repertoire. Repertoire richness was assessed with RTK rarefaction, the Chao1 estimator, and Recon v2.1 estimates of unobserved clonotypes. Generation probabilities for all TCRbeta clonotypes obtained by the gDNA method from a few donors were computed using OLGA. TCRdb stores this immuneACCESS table with in-frame sequences only. Part of the clones is absent; in the studies checked, under half of the shortfall reflects unresolved V genes, and no reason is known for the rest. That table supplies the V and J calls and clone size; D and trimming were determined from the DNA. The sample has roughly 1,800,000 clones on record, just under 95% of them singletons. The ten largest account for roughly 1% of the sample.

For the CD8 naive samples, CD45RO-negative cells were positively selected for CCR7, yielding a CD45RA+CCR7+ population from which TemRA cells were excluded. Healthy HIV-negative adults with no recently reported acute infections or vaccinations were included as donors. Every donor was a Caucasian adult living in Nashville, Tennessee, USA. After blood collection by leukapheresis, PBMCs were isolated using Ficoll-Histopaque density gradient centrifugation and then cryopreserved in the vapor phase of liquid nitrogen. Analytical flow cytometry was used to check the purity and quantity of every magnetically sorted T cell population. Genomic DNA was isolated from every sorted fraction and measured by UV absorbance on a Nanodrop 2000c. Sequencing was carried out using naive CD8+ T cells sorted from blood. The label giving this sample's cell subset or site can be read as: CD45RA+CCR7+. The receptor was derived from a man aged 18 to 29 in good health.

The CDR3 protein: CASSLLPENTGELFF. The nucleotide sequence is given as TGTGCCAGCAGCTTGTTGCCAGAGAACACCGGGGAGCTGTTTTTT. The rearranged segments are TRBV5-6 and TRBJ2-2, with the D gene uncertain. Sequences SGHDT (CDR1) and YYEEEE (CDR2) are obtained from the germline V gene. CDR3 length: 15 amino acids, cysteine to phenylalanine. The kept DNA is CDR3 alone, 45 bases in frame from the first base. V and J are truncated by 1 base and 1 base respectively, leaving an intervening sequence of 8 bases.